This note documents a single TCR beta chain sequence. Per the study methods: Estimation of nucleated cell counts was performed using reference gene primer amplification. TCRdb's copy holds only in-frame clones and misses some; the assay was immunoSEQ multiplex PCR. The V and J calls and clone size come from that table; D and trimming were worked out from the DNA. This sample has approximately 150,000 clones, with around 87% found just once. The sample originates from a study of blood T cell repertoires in COVID-19. On the study more broadly: Specimens from acute and convalescent COVID-19 originated in the United States, Italy and Spain. The cDNA or gDNA used as material had been derived from T cells, B-cell-depleted T cells, or PBMCs.

The specimen was peripheral blood. The receptor was derived from a woman in her forties or fifties with active or convalescent COVID-19.

CDR3 sequence (DNA): TGTGCCAGCAGCTTAGACCCAGGTTCACCCCTCCACTTT. This sequence encodes CASSLDPGSPLHF. The chain is built from TRBV7-9 and TRBJ1-6; D uncertain. This CDR3 spans 13 amino acids. Trimming left V 1 base short and J 9 bases short, with 7 bases between. The germline V gene encodes CDR1 SEHNR and CDR2 FQNEAQ (reference sequence). Full variable domain (outside the CDR3, taken from reference TRBV7-9 and TRBJ1-6): DTGVSQNPRHKITKRGQNVTFRCDPISEHNRLYWYRQTLGQGPEFLTYFQNEAQLEKSRLLSDRFSAERPKGSFSTLEIQRTEQGDSAMYLCASSLDPGSPLHFGNGTRLTVT.